Shown below are 7 T cell receptor beta chains from a single sample sequenced in a study of vaccination effects on CD4 cells after COVID-19. Before sequencing took place, the ViraFEST assay used viral peptide pools to expand antigen-specific CD4+ T cells. Isolating CD4+ T cells followed approximately 9 days of culture. Two-dose BNT162b2 or mRNA-1273 vaccination was given to participants. The data were produced by immunoSEQ multiplex PCR, yet TCRdb's version contains in-frame clones alone and is incomplete. The sample consists of 25,000 to 30,000 clones, 70% to 75% of them appearing once. The antigens for these receptors are not known. The sample consisted of CD4+ T cells from PBMCs cultured with HCoV-229E spike peptides, taken after COVID-19 vaccination. The receptors were gathered from a human donor who received a COVID-19 vaccine.

This chain connects TRBV7-9 to TRBJ2-1; D uncertain. CDR3 length equals 16 residues. CDR1 SEHNR and CDR2 FQNEAQ come from the germline V gene (reference sequence). With 0 bases removed from V and 0 bases from J, the gap between germline ends came to 9 bases. CDR3 sequence: CASSLATSYSYNEQFF. As DNA, the CDR3 is TGTGCCAGCAGCTTAGCGACTTCCTACTCCTACAATGAGCAGTTCTTC.

The chain couples TRBV5-1 to TRBJ1-2, with 10 bases matching TRBD1. After removal of 2 bases from V and 3 bases from J, the junction contained 4 bases not matched to a gene. CDR1 and CDR2 (germline): SGHRS, YFSETQ. The CDR3 runs to 15 residues. The DNA of the CDR3 is TGCGCCAGCAGCTTCAAGACAGGGGGCGACTATGGCTACACCTTC. This codes for CASSFKTGGDYGYTF.

The rearrangement joins TRBV9 to TRBJ2-6, with D uncertain. There are 17 residues in the CDR3. Between the trimmed V and J ends, which lost 3 bases and 1 base, there was a span of 14 bases. CDR1 is SGDLS and CDR2 is YYNGEE in the germline V gene. The CDR3 coding sequence is TGTGCCAGCAGCGGATCGTACGAAGGGTCTGGGGCCAACGTCCTGACTTTC. Translated, it gives CASSGSYEGSGANVLTF.

The rearrangement uses TRBV13 and TRBJ2-2, with a tentative D call TRBD2 (5 bases). CDR1 PRHDT and CDR2 FYEKMQ come from the germline V gene (reference sequence). V was pared by 2 bases and J by 5 bases, with 6 bases between. This CDR3 is 13 amino acids long. Here the CDR3 DNA reads TGTGCCAGCAGCTTACGAGGGACCGGGGAGCTGTTTTTT. Residues: CASSLRGTGELFF.

J is TRBJ2-3 and V is TRBV5-1; D perhaps matches TRBD2 (6 bases). CDR1 and CDR2 (germline): SGHRS, YFSETQ. The CDR3 spans 16 residues. Trimming took off 4 bases at V and 1 base at J, with 16 bases between the two ends. The CDR3 bases are TGCGCCAGCAGCGGGACTGGGACGGCGCGCACAGATACGCAGTATTTT. As protein: CASSGTGTARTDTQYF.

The chain employs TRBV5-6 and TRBJ1-4; 7 nucleotides line up with TRBD1. V lost 4 bases to trimming and J lost 6 bases; unmatched junction nucleotides: 6. This CDR3 spans 14 amino acids. Germline V CDR1 and CDR2: SGHDT, YYEEEE. CDR3 bases: TGTGCCAGCAGCCTAGGGGGCGTGGATGAAAAACTGTTTTTT. Residues: CASSLGGVDEKLFF.

This chain joins TRBV14 and TRBJ2-5; D is undetermined. V dropped 4 bases and J dropped 5 bases, with 17 bases sitting between them. The CDR3 runs to 15 residues. Looked up from germline, CDR1 is SGHDN and CDR2 is FVKESK. The CDR3 region is CASSPIPERRETQYF. DNA for the CDR3: TGTGCCAGCAGCCCTATTCCGGAGCGCAGGGAGACCCAGTACTTC.